One sample yielded the 23 T cell receptor beta chains listed below, sequenced in a study of shared clonotypes between healthy human individuals. Assay used: immunoSEQ multiplex PCR; TCRdb lists only in-frame clones, some missing. The repertoire holds 450,000 to 650,000 clones, with around 76% as singletons. Sample: PBMCs. The source is a woman aged 40 to 55 in good health. Some clones in this sample may be carry-over from other donors' samples.

This chain links TRBV5-1 with TRBJ1-2; D remains ambiguous. The germline gives CDR1 SGHRS, CDR2 YFSETQ. Trimming shortened V by 0 bases and J by 4 bases, and 4 bases separated the two germline ends. The CDR3 totals 12 residues. CDR3 in DNA: TGCGCCAGCAGCTTGGGTAGCTATGGCTACACCTTC. Its translation is CASSLGSYGYTF.

This chain joins TRBV19 and TRBJ1-5; 12 bases line up with TRBD1. This CDR3 region has 16 residues. Germline V gene data show CDR1 as LNHDA and CDR2 as SQIVND (reference sequence). The J segment lost 9 bases and the V segment lost 1 base, leaving 7 bases of the junction unmatched. The CDR3 is CASSIGGTGGNRPQHF. The CDR3 DNA follows: TGTGCCAGTAGTATAGGCGGGACAGGGGGCAACCGGCCCCAGCATTTT.

Comments on this clone: One base separates it from a far larger clone, so it is likely a read error. The chain carries TRBV6-1 and TRBJ1-2; 9 positions match TRBD1. The CDR3 runs to 12 residues. V gave up 8 bases and J gave up 4 bases; unmatched junction bases: 2. Germline V gives CDR1 MNHNS, CDR2 SASEGT. The CDR3 sequence: CASGTGCYGYTF. The CDR3 DNA reads TGTGCCAGCGGGACAGGGTGCTATGGCTACACCTTC.

This clone was seen a handful of times. This rearrangement joins TRBV7-2 to TRBJ1-1; 8 positions agree with TRBD1. This CDR3 has 15 amino acids. The V segment lost 5 bases and the J segment 1 base; nucleotides outside the gene matches: 6. Germline loops: CDR1 SGHTA, CDR2 FQGNSA. Here the CDR3 DNA reads TGTGCCAGCAGCACAGGGGACAGGAAGAACACTGAAGCTTTCTTT. Translating it yields CASSTGDRKNTEAFF.

The rearrangement links TRBV7-8 to TRBJ2-1, with a tentative D call TRBD2 (5 bases). Trimming cost V 5 bases and J 6 bases, with 8 bases left between them. Germline V gene data show CDR1 as SGHVS and CDR2 as FQNEAQ. CDR3 length: 12 amino acids. CDR3 amino acids: CASSDRGNEQFF. DNA for the CDR3: TGTGCCAGCAGCGATCGGGGCAATGAGCAGTTCTTC.

This chain links TRBV4-2 with TRBJ1-2; a weak D match, TRBD1 (5 bases). There are 16 residues in the CDR3. Germline CDR1 and CDR2: LGHNA and YNFKEQ. V was cut by 0 bases and J by 0 bases, with 11 bases left in between. CDR3 protein: CASSQDGADTNYGYTF. DNA for the CDR3: TGTGCCAGCAGCCAAGATGGGGCAGATACTAACTATGGCTACACCTTC.

This chain joins TRBV10-3 and TRBJ2-7; D gene ambiguous. From germline, CDR1 is ENHRY and CDR2 SYGVKD. The CDR3 length is 13 residues. Trimming took 0 bases from V and 3 from J, leaving 6 bases between them. This CDR3 reads CAISESWSYEQYF. In nucleotides, the CDR3 is TGTGCCATCAGTGAGTCGTGGAGCTACGAGCAGTACTTC.

The gene calls are TRBV18 and TRBJ1-2; D not certain. The ends were cut back, 1 base at V and 7 bases at J, with 19 bases in the middle. CDR3 length equals 16 residues. Germline lookup yields CDR1 KGHSH and CDR2 LQKENI. CDR3 nucleotides: TGTGCCAGCTCACCACTTGGAGGGAGGCCCCCAGGTGGCTACACCTTC. Amino acid sequence: CASSPLGGRPPGGYTF.

Details on this clone: The junction departs from the called germline gene at one end, perhaps through a read error. The rearrangement joins TRBV5-4 to TRBJ2-7, with TRBD1 matching 7 bases. The V gene's germline CDR1 is SGHNT and CDR2 YYREEE (reference sequence). This CDR3 has 11 residues. CDR3 DNA sequence: TGTGCCAGCAGCTTGGGTGGGACAGAAAACTTC. Protein sequence: CASSLGGTENF.

The chain employs TRBV28 and TRBJ2-3; a possible D gene is TRBD2 (5 bases). This CDR3 region has 14 residues. Germline V CDR1 and CDR2: MDHEN, SYDVKM. V was clipped by 5 bases and J by 2 bases, with 11 bases between them. The CDR3 DNA reads as TGTGCCAGCAGTCACGGAGGAACCACAGATACGCAGTATTTT. Residues: CASSHGGTTDTQYF.

The chain uses TRBV18 and TRBJ2-7, with 9 bases identical to TRBD2. The CDR3 spans 14 residues. Unmatched junction bases numbered 1, after V lost 2 bases and J lost 2 bases. The germline V gene encodes CDR1 KGHSH and CDR2 LQKENI. The CDR3 spells CASSPTSGPYEQYF. In DNA form, the CDR3 reads TGTGCCAGCTCACCAACTAGCGGGCCCTACGAGCAGTACTTC.

This clone showed up just a few times. Other DNA sequences in this sample translate to the same CDR3. The V gene is TRBV6-5, the J gene TRBJ2-7; D is uncertain. This CDR3 is 11 amino acids long. Trimming left V 0 bases short and J 6 bases short, with 3 bases between. Germline lookup yields CDR1 MNHEY and CDR2 SVGAGI. The CDR3, as DNA: TGTGCCAGCAGTTACTCGGGCGAGCAGTACTTC. It encodes CASSYSGEQYF.

This rearrangement joins TRBV5-4 to TRBJ2-1; tentatively, D is TRBD2 (7 bases). Germline values: CDR1 SGHNT, CDR2 YYREEE (reference sequence). The CDR3 consists of 16 residues. The V gene lost 4 bases and the J gene lost 2 bases, with 16 bases spanning the gap. CDR3 sequence (DNA): TGTGCCAGCAGCCTGGGGGGGCTAGCGACCTACAATGAGCAGTTCTTC. Translated: CASSLGGLATYNEQFF.

This sequence joins TRBV7-2 and TRBJ2-1; 13 bases fit TRBD2. V lost 4 bases, J lost 8 bases, and 5 bases stayed unmatched. The CDR3 contains 15 residues. The germline V gene encodes CDR1 SGHTA and CDR2 FQGNSA. The CDR3 coding sequence is TGTGCCAGCAGCTCACTAGCGGGAGGGCCCTATGAGCAGTTCTTC. As protein: CASSSLAGGPYEQFF.

This chain joins TRBV7-3 and TRBJ2-1; tentatively, D is TRBD2 (5 bases). The ends were cut back, 5 bases at V and 4 bases at J, with 9 bases in the middle. Per the germline V gene, CDR1 is SGHTA and CDR2 is FQGTGA. The length of the CDR3 is 13 residues. The DNA of the CDR3 is TGTGCCAGCAGCCAGGACTTTTACAATGAGCAGTTCTTC. Its translation is CASSQDFYNEQFF.

This chain joins TRBV4-3 and TRBJ2-3; D not resolved. Germline V gene lookup returns CDR1 LGHNA and CDR2 YSLEER. The CDR3 runs to 17 residues. The V end lost 0 bases, the J end lost 3 bases, and 16 bases lay between the germline ends. In nucleotides, the CDR3 is TGCGCCAGCAGCCAAGATCGTGTGAGGTATGCAACAGATACGCAGTATTTT. It is translated as CASSQDRVRYATDTQYF.

V is TRBV4-3 and J is TRBJ1-2, with unresolved D. The CDR3 is 14 amino acids. Germline V lookup: CDR1 LGHNA, CDR2 YSLEER. V lost 4 bases, J lost 0 bases, and 9 bases lay in between. In DNA form, the CDR3 reads TGCGCCAGCAGCCGGGTTGGAGCTAACTATGGCTACACCTTC. Protein: CASSRVGANYGYTF.

This clone has a handful of counts. This chain uses TRBV6-4 with TRBJ2-3; weak D call: TRBD2 (5 bases). This CDR3 has 15 residues. V was pared by 5 bases and J by 1 base, with 13 bases between. Per the germline V gene, CDR1 is MRHNA and CDR2 is SNTAGT. The CDR3 loop reads CASSPDWSGTDTQYF. The CDR3 bases are TGTGCCAGCAGTCCGGACTGGAGCGGCACAGATACGCAGTATTTT.

The chain employs TRBV7-9 and TRBJ2-1; 8 nucleotides line up with TRBD2. Looked up from germline, CDR1 is SEHNR and CDR2 is FQNEAQ (reference sequence). J gave up 9 bases and V 0 bases, and 7 bases lay outside the gene matches. CDR3 length: 15 residues. CDR3 DNA: TGTGCCAGCAGCTTAGCGCGTGAGCGGGAGTGTGAGCAGTTCTTC. Translated: CASSLARERECEQFF.

J is TRBJ2-3 and V is TRBV6-4; 10 bases are a match to TRBD1. In germline, CDR1 is MRHNA, CDR2 SNTAGT. V lost 11 bases and J lost 4; bases outside the gene matches: 9. The CDR3 consists of 14 residues. The CDR3 DNA reads as TGTGCCGTCGCGGCGGGACAGGGGTCAGATACGCAGTATTTT. Its translation: CAVAAGQGSDTQYF.

The chain has TRBV18 and TRBJ2-7; 8 positions match TRBD1. This CDR3 has 17 residues. Germline V gene sequence: CDR1 KGHSH, CDR2 LQKENI. After removal of 1 base from V and 1 base from J, the junction contained 9 bases not matched to a gene. The CDR3 nucleotides are TGTGCCAGCTCACCACTCCAGGTCGGACAGGGATCCTACGAGCAGTACTTC. This sequence encodes CASSPLQVGQGSYEQYF.

This clone was detected only a few times. One end of the junction is discordant with germline, which a read error may explain. V gene TRBV28 combines with J gene TRBJ2-7; 15 nucleotides line up with TRBD2. This CDR3 has 13 residues. In germline, CDR1 is MDHEN, CDR2 SYDVKM. CDR3 sequence: CASTWTSGRALHF. The CDR3, as DNA: TGTGCCAGCACCTGGACTAGCGGGAGGGCCTTACACTTC.

The chain is built from TRBV19 and TRBJ1-6; 8 bases agree with TRBD1. V was pared by 5 bases and J by 10 bases, with 7 bases of the junction left unmatched. CDR3 length: 14 residues. From germline, CDR1 is LNHDA and CDR2 SQIVND (reference sequence). CDR3 sequence: CASSGGQEVSPLHF. For the CDR3, the DNA is TGTGCCAGTAGTGGGGGACAGGAGGTATCACCCCTCCACTTT.